This TCR beta chain was identified in a study of OX40 agonist ivuxolimab in advanced cancers. At the level of the whole study: The costimulatory receptor OX40 (CD134) was targeted by ivuxolimab, a fully human IgG2 agonistic monoclonal antibody. Intravenous ivuxolimab was administered to patients every 2 weeks at six dose levels: 0.01, 0.1, 0.3, 1.5, 3 and 10 mg/kg. Prior anti-PD-1, anti-PD-L1 or anti-CTLA-4 therapy was permitted, and checkpoint inhibitors had been received by under 50% of dose-escalation patients. The point of sequencing TCRbeta in the periphery was to test whether ivuxolimab changed TCR sequence diversity and drove clonal T-cell expansion. The paper reports the monotherapy dose-escalation portion (N ≈ 50 patients) of the phase I ivuxolimab trial. A male proportion of around 80% and a mean age of roughly 58 years, ranging from 23 to 79, were recorded for the dose-escalation cohort. Of the approximately 53 patients in dose escalation, approximately 20 had hepatocellular carcinoma, some 15 had melanoma, 9 had renal cell carcinoma and 9 had head and neck cancer. Partial responses occurred in three dose-escalation patients, of whom one had hepatocellular carcinoma and two had cutaneous melanoma. What the research found in general, with its limitations: After ivuxolimab, expanded clones were on average more numerous among CD8+ T cells than among CD4+ T cells. Antigen specificity was not determined for the clonally expanded peripheral T cells. Low levels of normalized T-cell clonal expansion were also seen in some patients who did not respond. At doses of 0.1 to 3.0 mg/kg, clonal expansion of both CD4+ and CD8+ T cells in blood was seen between baseline and week 6. In the 0.1-3.0 mg/kg groups, partial responders were among the patients with the lowest normalized peripheral clonal expansion, particularly in CD8+ T cells.

Genomic DNA was isolated from the sorted cells so that the TCRbeta CDR3 region could be sequenced. The immunoSEQ Assay was used to sequence the TCRbeta CDR3 regions. What TCRdb holds here is the immuneACCESS table cut down to in-frame rearrangements. Part of the clones is not present; checked against another copy, under half of the missing clones reflect an unresolved V gene, and the others are unexplained. In all, the sample holds some 62,000 clones, and 70% to 80% of those were seen once. Clones ranked in the top ten supply approximately 11% of the sample. Patients with autoimmune disease history or receiving systemic immunosuppression were excluded from the trial. Peripheral blood for TCR sequencing was collected from all dose cohorts at baseline, on cycle 4 day 1, and on cycle 7 day 1. Samples were obtained from an open-label, multicenter, first-in-human phase I dose-escalation trial of ivuxolimab. Adults with locally advanced or metastatic melanoma, renal cell, hepatocellular, or head and neck squamous cell carcinoma were enrolled in the trial. Before TCR sequencing, CD4+ T cells and CD8+ T cells from peripheral blood were sorted into separate populations.

Sequences SGHKS (CDR1) and YYEKEE (CDR2) are obtained from the germline V gene (reference sequence). The CDR3 numbers 17 residues from cysteine through phenylalanine. Only the CDR3 part of the read is kept: 51 bases, read in frame from the first base. V ends up 0 bases short and J 2 bases short, with an unmatched junction base count of 6. In the case of this clone: The antigen it recognizes is unknown. There are no base qualities to consult, and no much larger clone falls within one base.

The TCR was taken from an adult with an advanced solid tumor such as melanoma, head and neck, liver or kidney cancer. The chain links TRBV5-5 with TRBJ2-3; TRBD1 agrees with 10 junctional bases. Specimen: CD4+ or CD8+ T cells sorted from blood, collected in a trial of the OX40 agonist ivuxolimab. The nucleotide sequence reads TGTGCCAGCAGCTTGGCCGGACAGGGGGGTTTCACAGATACGCAGTATTTT. Its amino acids are CASSLAGQGGFTDTQYF.